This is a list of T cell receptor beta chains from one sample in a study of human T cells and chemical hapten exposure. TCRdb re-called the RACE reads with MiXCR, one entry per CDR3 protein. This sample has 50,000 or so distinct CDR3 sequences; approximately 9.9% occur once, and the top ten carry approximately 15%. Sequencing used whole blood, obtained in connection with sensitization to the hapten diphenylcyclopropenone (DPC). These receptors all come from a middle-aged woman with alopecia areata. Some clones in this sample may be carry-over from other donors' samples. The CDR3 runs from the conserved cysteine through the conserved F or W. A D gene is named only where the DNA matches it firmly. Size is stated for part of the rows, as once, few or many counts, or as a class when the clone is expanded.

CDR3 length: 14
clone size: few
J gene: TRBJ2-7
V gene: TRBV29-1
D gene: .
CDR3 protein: CSVELAAPQHEQYF
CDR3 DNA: TGCAGCGTTGAATTGGCAGCCCCTCAGCACGAGCAGTACTTC

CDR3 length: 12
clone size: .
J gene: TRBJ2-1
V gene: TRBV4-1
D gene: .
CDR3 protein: CASSQPGNEQFF
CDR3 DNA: TGCGCCAGCAGCCAACCGGGAAATGAGCAGTTCTTC

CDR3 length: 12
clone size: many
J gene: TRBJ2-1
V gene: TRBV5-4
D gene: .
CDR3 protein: CASSLKGNEQFF
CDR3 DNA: TGTGCCAGCAGCTTAAAGGGCAATGAGCAGTTCTTC

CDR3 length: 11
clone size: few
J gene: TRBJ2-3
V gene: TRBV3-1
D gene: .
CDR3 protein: CASPGAATQYF
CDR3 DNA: TGTGCCAGCCCGGGAGCCGCCACGCAGTATTTT

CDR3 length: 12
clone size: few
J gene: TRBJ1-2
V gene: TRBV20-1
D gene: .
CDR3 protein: CSAVAPIYGYTF
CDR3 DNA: TGCAGTGCTGTGGCTCCGATCTATGGCTACACCTTC

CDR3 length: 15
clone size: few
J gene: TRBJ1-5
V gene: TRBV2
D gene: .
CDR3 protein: CASSSTENSNQPQHF
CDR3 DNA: TGTGCCAGCAGTTCGACGGAAAATAGCAATCAGCCCCAGCATTTT

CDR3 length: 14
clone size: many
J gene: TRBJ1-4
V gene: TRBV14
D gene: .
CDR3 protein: CASSPPGVDEKLFF
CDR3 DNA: TGTGCCAGCAGCCCCCCTGGGGTGGACGAAAAACTGTTTTTT

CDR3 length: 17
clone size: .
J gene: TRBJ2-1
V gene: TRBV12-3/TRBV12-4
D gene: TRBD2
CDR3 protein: CASSFDLAGGYYNEQFF
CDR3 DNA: TGTGCCAGCAGTTTCGATCTAGCGGGGGGCTACTACAATGAGCAGTTCTTC

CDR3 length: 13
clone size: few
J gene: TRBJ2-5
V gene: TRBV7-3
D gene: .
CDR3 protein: CASSLVSGETQYF
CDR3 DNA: TGTGCCAGCAGCTTAGTTTCCGGAGAGACCCAGTACTTC

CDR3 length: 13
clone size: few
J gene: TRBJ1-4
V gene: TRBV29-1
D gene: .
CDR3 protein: CSVAPSLGEKLFF
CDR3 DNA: TGCAGCGTGGCCCCCAGTCTGGGCGAAAAACTGTTTTTT

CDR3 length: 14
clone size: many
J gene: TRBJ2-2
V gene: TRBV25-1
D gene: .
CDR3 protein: CASSLTADTGELFF
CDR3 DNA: TGTGCCAGCAGTTTAACGGCTGACACCGGGGAGCTGTTTTTT

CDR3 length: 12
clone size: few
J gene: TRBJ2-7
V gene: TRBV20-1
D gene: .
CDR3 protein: CSARDPPREQYF
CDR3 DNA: TGCAGTGCTAGAGACCCGCCGAGGGAGCAGTACTTC

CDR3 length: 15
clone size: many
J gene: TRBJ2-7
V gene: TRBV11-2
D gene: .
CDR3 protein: CASSYPGRENYEQYF
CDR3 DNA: TGTGCCAGCAGCTACCCGGGACGGGAGAACTACGAGCAGTACTTC

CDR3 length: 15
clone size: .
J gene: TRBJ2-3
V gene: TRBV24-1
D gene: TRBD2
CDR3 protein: CATSETSGGTDTQYF
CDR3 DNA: TGTGCCACCAGTGAAACTAGCGGAGGCACAGATACGCAGTATTTT

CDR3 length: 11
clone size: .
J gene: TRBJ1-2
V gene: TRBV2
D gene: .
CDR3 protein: CASGGDYGYTF
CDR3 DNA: TGTGCCAGCGGGGGAGACTATGGCTACACCTTC

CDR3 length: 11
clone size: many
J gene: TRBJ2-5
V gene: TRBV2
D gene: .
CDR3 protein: CASTIAETQYF
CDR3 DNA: TGTGCCAGCACGATAGCGGAGACCCAGTACTTC

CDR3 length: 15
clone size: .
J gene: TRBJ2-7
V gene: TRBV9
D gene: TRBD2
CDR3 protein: CASAAGGPKPNEQYF
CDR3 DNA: TGTGCCAGCGCGGCGGGGGGGCCAAAGCCCAACGAGCAGTACTTC

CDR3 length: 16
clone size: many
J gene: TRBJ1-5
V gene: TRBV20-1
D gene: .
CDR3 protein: CSAREPGGYSNQPQHF
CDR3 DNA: TGCAGTGCTAGGGAACCGGGAGGCTATAGCAATCAGCCCCAGCATTTT

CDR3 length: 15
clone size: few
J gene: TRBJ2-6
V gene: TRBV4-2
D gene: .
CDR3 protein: CASSQLESGANVLTF
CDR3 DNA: TGTGCCAGCAGCCAGCTTGAGTCTGGGGCCAACGTCCTGACTTTC

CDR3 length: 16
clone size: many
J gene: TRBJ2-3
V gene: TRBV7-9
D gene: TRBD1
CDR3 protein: CASSSLDRVGVDTQYF
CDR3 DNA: TGTGCCAGCAGTTCCCTGGACAGGGTTGGTGTCGATACGCAGTATTTT

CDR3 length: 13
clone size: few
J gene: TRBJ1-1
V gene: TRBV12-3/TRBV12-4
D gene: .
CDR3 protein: CASSLRLNTEAFF
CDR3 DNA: TGTGCCAGCAGCTTAAGATTGAACACTGAAGCTTTCTTT

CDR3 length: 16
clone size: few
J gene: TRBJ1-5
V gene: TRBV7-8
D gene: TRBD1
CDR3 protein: CASSSHRGTGNQPQHF
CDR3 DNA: TGTGCCAGCAGCTCGCACAGGGGAACGGGGAATCAGCCCCAGCATTTT

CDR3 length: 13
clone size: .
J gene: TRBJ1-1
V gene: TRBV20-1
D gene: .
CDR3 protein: CSARTGWNTEAFF
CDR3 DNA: TGCAGTGCTAGGACAGGCTGGAACACTGAAGCTTTCTTT

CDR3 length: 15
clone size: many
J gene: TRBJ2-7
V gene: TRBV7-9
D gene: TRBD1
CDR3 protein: CASSFPGTGVYEQYF
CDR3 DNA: TGTGCCAGCAGCTTTCCCGGGACAGGGGTCTACGAGCAGTACTTC

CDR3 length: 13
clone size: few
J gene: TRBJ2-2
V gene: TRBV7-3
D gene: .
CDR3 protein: CASSSKGTGELFF
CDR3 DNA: TGTGCCAGCAGCTCGAAGGGCACCGGGGAGCTGTTTTTT

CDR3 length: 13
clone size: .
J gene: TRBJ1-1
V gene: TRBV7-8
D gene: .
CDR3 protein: CASSFASNTEAFF
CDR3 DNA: TGTGCCAGCAGCTTTGCCTCGAACACTGAAGCTTTCTTT

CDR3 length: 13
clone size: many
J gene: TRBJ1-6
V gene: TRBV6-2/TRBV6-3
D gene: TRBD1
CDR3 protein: CASSGTERSPLHF
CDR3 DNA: TGTGCCAGCTCCGGGACAGAGCGTTCACCCCTCCACTTT

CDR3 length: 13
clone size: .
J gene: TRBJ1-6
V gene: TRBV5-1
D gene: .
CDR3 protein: CASKGGNNSPLHF
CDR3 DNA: TGCGCCAGCAAGGGGGGTAATAATTCACCCCTCCACTTT

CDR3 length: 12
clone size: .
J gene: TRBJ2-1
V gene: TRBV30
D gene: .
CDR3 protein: CAWSPGRNEQFF
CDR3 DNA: TGTGCCTGGAGTCCAGGACGAAATGAGCAGTTCTTC

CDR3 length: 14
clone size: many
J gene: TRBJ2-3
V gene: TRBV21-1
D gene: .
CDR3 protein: CASSGGGYTDTQYF
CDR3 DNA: TGTGCCAGCAGCGGCGGGGGTTACACAGATACGCAGTATTTT

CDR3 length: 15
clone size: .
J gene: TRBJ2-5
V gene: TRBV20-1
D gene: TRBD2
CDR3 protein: CSARVGSGGTETQYF
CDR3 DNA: TGCAGTGCTAGAGTTGGTAGCGGGGGAACAGAGACCCAGTACTTC

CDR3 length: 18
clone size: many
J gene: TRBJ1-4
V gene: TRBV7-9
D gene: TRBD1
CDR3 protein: CASSPGTVGGTTNEKLFF
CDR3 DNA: TGTGCCAGCAGCCCTGGGACAGTGGGGGGCACAACTAATGAAAAACTGTTTTTT

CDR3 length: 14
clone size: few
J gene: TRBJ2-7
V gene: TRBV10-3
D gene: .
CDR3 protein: CAIGARGPEDEQYF
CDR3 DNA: TGTGCCATCGGCGCCCGTGGGCCGGAGGACGAGCAGTACTTC

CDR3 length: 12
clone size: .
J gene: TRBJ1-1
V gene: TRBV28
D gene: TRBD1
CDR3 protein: CASSSSTGIAFF
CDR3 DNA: TGTGCCAGCAGTTCCTCGACAGGGATAGCTTTCTTT

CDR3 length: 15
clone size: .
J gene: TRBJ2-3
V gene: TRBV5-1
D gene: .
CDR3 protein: CASSLDRPFTDTQYF
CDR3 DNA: TGCGCCAGCAGCTTGGATCGTCCTTTCACAGATACGCAGTATTTT

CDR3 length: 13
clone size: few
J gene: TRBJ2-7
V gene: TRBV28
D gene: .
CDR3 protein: CASSLMMGTEQYF
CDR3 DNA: TGTGCCAGCAGTTTAATGATGGGGACCGAGCAGTACTTC

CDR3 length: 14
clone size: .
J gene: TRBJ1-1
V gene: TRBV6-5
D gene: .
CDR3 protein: CASSYSRTNTEAFF
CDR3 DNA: TGTGCCAGCAGTTACTCGAGGACTAACACTGAAGCTTTCTTT

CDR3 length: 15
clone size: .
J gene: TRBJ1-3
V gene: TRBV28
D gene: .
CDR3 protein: CASSPTDNSGNTIYF
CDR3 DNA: TGTGCCAGCAGCCCAACCGACAACTCTGGAAACACCATATATTTT

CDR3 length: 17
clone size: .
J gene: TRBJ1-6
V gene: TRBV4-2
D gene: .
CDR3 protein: CASSQALGDPGNSPLHF
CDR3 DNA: TGTGCCAGCAGCCAGGCCCTTGGGGACCCCGGTAATTCACCCCTCCACTTT

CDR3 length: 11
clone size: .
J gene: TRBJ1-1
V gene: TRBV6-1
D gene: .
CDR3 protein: CASTLNTEAFF
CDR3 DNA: TGTGCCAGCACCCTGAACACTGAAGCTTTCTTT

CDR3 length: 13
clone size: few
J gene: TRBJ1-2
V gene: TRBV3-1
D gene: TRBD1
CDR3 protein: CASSPTGGYGYTF
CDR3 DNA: TGTGCCAGCAGCCCGACAGGGGGCTATGGCTACACCTTC

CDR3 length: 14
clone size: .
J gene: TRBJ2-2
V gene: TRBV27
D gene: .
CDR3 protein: CASSLARNTGELFF
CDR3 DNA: TGTGCCAGCAGTTTGGCACGTAACACCGGGGAGCTGTTTTTT

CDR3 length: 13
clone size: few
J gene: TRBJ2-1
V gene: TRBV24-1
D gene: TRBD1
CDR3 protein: CATSSTGVDEQFF
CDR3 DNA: TGTGCCACCAGTAGTACAGGGGTCGATGAGCAGTTCTTC

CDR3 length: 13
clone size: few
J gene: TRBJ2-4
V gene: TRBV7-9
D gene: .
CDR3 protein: CASMEGPGGIQYF
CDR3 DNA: TGTGCCAGCATGGAAGGGCCCGGCGGCATTCAGTACTTC

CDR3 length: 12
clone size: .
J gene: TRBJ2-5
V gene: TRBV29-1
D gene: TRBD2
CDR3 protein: CSARSGGETQYF
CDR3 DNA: TGCAGCGCCCGGTCGGGGGGAGAGACCCAGTACTTC